The rows below give T cell receptor beta chains drawn from one sample of a study of shared clonotypes between healthy human individuals. Using immunoSEQ multiplex PCR, the repertoire was profiled, and TCRdb retains in-frame clones only, with some absent. The sample comprises 600,000 to 700,000 clones, roughly 72% of which are singletons, and under 2% rests with the top ten. The sequencing input was memory CD4+ T cells sorted from blood. The receptors originated from a woman aged 30 to 39 in good health. The CDR3 runs from the conserved cysteine through the conserved F or W.

v_call cdr3_aa
TRBV7-9 CASSPRRLAGTDEQFF
TRBV28 CASSRPPPGNTIYF
TRBV4-2 CASSLVVIVGGINTGELFF
TRBV19 CASSMRRTGKDTQYF
TRBV29-1 CSVEVVWGTGELFF
TRBV11-2 CASRKIEGRGNTIYF
TRBV2 CASSEVGRNQPQHF
TRBV28 CASSSGQGVTDTQYF
TRBV9 CASSRTSRNPTDTQYF
TRBV6-6 CASSPPRTDTQYF
TRBV7-8 CASTHNRGRGEKLFF
TRBV6-6 CAAARRAQETQYF
TRBV25-1 CASSETGTHSYEQYF
TRBV11-2 CASSFKANTEAFF
TRBV11-3 CASSRERAGNTIYF
TRBV6-5 CASSYSGASYNEQFF
TRBV19 CAVGATAVHGYTF
TRBV28 CASSTQGDPYYEQYF
TRBV5-1 CASSSGLDHYEQYF
TRBV18 CASSDRDMANTGELFF
TRBV5-1 CASSFSGSETQYF
TRBV28 CASSFVSVVLNEQFF
TRBV9 CASSGRKSYTF
TRBV6-5 CASRQQVNQPQHF
TRBV6-6 CASSYIGTGGYGYTF
TRBV11-2 CASRPTSGRATDTQYF
TRBV5-6 CASSRDRDEFTGELFF
TRBV10-3 CAISRAGVETDTQYF
TRBV2 CASRGQESSYGYTF
TRBV29-1 CSVEPSDVYGYTF
TRBV6-7 CASSYSSGRPSTDTQYF
TRBV2 CASSEGERREKLFF
TRBV5-1 CASSVDRNSYNEQFF
TRBV11-2 CASSFPNPLEQYF
TRBV7-2 CASSRQGEGYNEQFF
TRBV11-2 CASSLSRNTDTQYF
TRBV5-6 CASSLGRGLQETQYF
TRBV7-3 CASSPSGRGDTQYF
TRBV5-1 CASSLGDAGDGYTF
TRBV27 CASSFVGLNQPQHF
TRBV11-1 CASSRLAGEAEQFF
TRBV6-1 CASSETRSGRTFGEQYF
TRBV2 CASSDGRGTYEQYF
TRBV19 CASSLWQGPRQPQHF
TRBV5-1 CASSLTGTGLSYEQYF
TRBV6-1 CASIFRGNTEAFF
TRBV5-1 CASSLAGHGNTIYF
TRBV6-6 CASRERLVDNEQYF
TRBV29-1 CSVLPGGGEDEQYF
TRBV4-1 CASSQDLFGLANTGELFF
TRBV4-1 CASSQILGTSGGGANVLTF
TRBV5-6 CASSWGQGMNTEAFF
TRBV6-6 CASSYGSTYEQYF